This paragraph covers one TCR beta chain sequence. Its matching antigen is unknown. The data were obtained in a study of shared clonotypes between healthy human individuals. About the research overall: Donors were a couple of women and a few men aged 18 to 49. Plates per donor: three CD4 naive, three CD4 memory, two CD8 naive, one CD8 memory.

This CDR3 region has 13 residues. V lost 2 bases and J lost 0, with 1 base in between. CDR1 is WSHSY, CDR2 SAAADI, per germline. CD8 cells classed as naive were CD45RO-negative and positively selected for CCR7, excluding terminally differentiated effector memory CD45RA+ cells. Findings and caveats of the study: Larger estimated richness was generally seen in naive subsets than in memory subsets. Non-shared clonotypes displayed generation probabilities falling below those of clonotypes present in all four donors.

Assay used: immunoSEQ multiplex PCR; TCRdb lists only in-frame clones, some missing. The table shows 800,000 or so clones, with about 97% occurring only once. Sequenced material: naive CD8+ T cells sorted from blood. The chain joins TRBV10-2 to TRBJ2-2, with unresolved D. The receptor's source is a man under 40 in good health. The CDR3: CASSETNTGELFF. The CDR3 nucleotides are TGCGCCAGCAGTGAGACGAACACCGGGGAGCTGTTTTTT.